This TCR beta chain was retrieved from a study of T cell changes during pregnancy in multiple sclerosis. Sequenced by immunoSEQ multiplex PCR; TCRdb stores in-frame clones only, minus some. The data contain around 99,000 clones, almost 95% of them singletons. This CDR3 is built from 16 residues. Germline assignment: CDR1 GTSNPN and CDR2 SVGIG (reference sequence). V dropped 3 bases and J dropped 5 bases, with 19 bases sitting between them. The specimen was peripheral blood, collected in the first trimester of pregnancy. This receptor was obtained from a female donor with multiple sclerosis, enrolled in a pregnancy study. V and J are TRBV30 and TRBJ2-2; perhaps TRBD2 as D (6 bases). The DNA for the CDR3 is TGTGCCTGGAGCGCCTTGACGGGAGTGGGGACCGGGGAGCTGTTTTTT. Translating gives CAWSALTGVGTGELFF.